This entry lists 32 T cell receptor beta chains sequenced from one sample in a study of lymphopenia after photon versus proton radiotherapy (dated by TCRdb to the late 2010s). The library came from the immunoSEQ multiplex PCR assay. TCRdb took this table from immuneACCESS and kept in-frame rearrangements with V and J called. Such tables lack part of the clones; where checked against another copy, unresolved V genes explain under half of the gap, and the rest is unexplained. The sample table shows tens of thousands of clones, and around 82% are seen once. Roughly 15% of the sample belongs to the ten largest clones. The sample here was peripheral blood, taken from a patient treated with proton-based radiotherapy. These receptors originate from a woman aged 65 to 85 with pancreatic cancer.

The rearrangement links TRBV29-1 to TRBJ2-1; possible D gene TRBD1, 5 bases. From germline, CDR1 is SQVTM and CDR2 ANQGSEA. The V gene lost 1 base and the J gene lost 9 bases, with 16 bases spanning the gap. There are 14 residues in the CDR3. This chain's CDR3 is CSVEAPGPRGEQFF. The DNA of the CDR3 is TGCAGCGTTGAAGCCCCGGGTCCTAGGGGTGAGCAGTTCTTC.

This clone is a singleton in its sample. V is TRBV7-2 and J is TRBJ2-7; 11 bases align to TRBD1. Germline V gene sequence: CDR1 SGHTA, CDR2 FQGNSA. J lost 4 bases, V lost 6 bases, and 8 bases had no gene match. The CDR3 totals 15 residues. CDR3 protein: CASRDGTGGKYEQYF. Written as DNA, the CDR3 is TGTGCCAGCAGGGACGGGACAGGGGGTAAATACGAGCAGTACTTC.

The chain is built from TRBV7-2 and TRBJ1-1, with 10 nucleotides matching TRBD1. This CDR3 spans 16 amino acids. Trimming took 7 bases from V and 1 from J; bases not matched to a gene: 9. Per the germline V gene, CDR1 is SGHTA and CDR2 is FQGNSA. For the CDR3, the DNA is TGTGCCAGCATATTAAGACAGGGGGCGTGGAACACTGAAGCTTTCTTT. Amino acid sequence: CASILRQGAWNTEAFF.

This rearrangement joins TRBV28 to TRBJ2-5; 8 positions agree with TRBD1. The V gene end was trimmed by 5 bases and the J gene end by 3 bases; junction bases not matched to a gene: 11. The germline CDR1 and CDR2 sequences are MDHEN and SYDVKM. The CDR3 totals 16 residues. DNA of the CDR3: TGTGCCAGCAGTCTTAGACCGGACAGGGTAGAAGAGACCCAGTACTTC. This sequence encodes CASSLRPDRVEETQYF.

CDR3 bases: TGTGCCAGCAGCTTCGCCAGGGTCAATCAGCCCCAGCATTTT. Encoded protein: CASSFARVNQPQHF. This chain connects TRBV5-8 to TRBJ1-5, with D possibly TRBD1 on 5 matching bases. V gave up 2 bases and J gave up 3 bases, with 9 bases separating them. The length of the CDR3 is 14 residues. CDR1 is SGHTS, CDR2 YDEGEE, per germline.

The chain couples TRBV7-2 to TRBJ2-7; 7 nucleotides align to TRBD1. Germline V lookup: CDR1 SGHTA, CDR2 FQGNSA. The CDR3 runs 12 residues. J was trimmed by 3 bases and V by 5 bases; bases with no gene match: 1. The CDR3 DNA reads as TGTGCCAGCAGCCGGACAGGCTACGAGCAGTACTTC. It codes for CASSRTGYEQYF.

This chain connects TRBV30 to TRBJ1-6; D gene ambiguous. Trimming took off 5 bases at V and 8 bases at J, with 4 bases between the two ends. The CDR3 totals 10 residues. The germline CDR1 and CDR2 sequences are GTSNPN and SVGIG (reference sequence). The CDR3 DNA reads TGTGCCTGGGTATATTCACCCCTCCACTTT. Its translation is CAWVYSPLHF.

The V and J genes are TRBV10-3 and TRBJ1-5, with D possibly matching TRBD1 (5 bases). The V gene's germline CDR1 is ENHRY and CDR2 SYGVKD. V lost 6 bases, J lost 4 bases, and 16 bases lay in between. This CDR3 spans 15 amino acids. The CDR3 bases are TGTGCCATCAGCAGAGGGGCGGGGGGGAATCAGCCCCAGCATTTT. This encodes CAISRGAGGNQPQHF.

This chain's CDR3 is CASSLVVDRDLYEQYF. The CDR3, as DNA: TGTGCCAGCAGCTTAGTAGTGGACAGGGACCTCTACGAGCAGTACTTC. V is TRBV7-2 and J is TRBJ2-5, with TRBD1 matching 8 bases. Judging by the DNA end, TRBJ2-7 fits better; the J call may be wrong. Looked up from germline, CDR1 is SGHTA and CDR2 is FQGNSA. The CDR3 has 16 amino acids.

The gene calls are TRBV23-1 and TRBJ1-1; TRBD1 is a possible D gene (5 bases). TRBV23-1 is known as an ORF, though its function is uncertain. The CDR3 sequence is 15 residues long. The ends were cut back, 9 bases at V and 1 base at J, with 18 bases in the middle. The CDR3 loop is CARPDRVDRNTEAFF. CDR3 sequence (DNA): TGCGCCAGACCAGACAGAGTGGACCGGAACACTGAAGCTTTCTTT.

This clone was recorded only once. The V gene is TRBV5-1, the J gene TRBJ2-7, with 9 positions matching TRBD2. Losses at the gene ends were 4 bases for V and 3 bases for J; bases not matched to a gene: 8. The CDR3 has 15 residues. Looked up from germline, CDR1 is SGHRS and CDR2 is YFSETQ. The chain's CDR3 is CASSPSTSGNYEQYF. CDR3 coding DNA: TGCGCCAGCAGCCCATCGACTAGCGGAAACTACGAGCAGTACTTC.

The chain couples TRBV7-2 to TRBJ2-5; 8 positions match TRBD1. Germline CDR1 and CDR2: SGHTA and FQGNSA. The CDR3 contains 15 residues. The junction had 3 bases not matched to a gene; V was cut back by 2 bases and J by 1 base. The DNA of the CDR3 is TGTGCCAGCAGCTTACAAGGACAGGGCCAAGAGACCCAGTACTTC. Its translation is CASSLQGQGQETQYF. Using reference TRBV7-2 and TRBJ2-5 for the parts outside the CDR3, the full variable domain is GAGVSQSPSNKVTEKGKDVELRCDPISGHTALYWYRQSLGQGLEFLIYFQGNSAPDKSGLPSDRFSAERTGGSVSTLTIQRTQQEDSAVYLCASSLQGQGQETQYFGPGTRLLVL.

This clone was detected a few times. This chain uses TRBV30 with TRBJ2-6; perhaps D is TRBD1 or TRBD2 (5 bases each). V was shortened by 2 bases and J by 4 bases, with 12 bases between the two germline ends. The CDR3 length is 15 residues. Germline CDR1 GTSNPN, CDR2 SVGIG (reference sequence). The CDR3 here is CAWSSGAQGANVLTF. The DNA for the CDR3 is TGTGCCTGGAGTTCCGGGGCGCAGGGGGCCAACGTCCTGACTTTC.

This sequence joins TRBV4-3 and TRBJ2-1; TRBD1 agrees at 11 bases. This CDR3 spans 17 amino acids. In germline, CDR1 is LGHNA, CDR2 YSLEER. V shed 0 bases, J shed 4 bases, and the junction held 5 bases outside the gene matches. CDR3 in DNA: TGCGCCAGCAGCCAAGATTCTGGGACAGGGGGTTACAATGAGCAGTTCTTC. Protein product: CASSQDSGTGGYNEQFF.

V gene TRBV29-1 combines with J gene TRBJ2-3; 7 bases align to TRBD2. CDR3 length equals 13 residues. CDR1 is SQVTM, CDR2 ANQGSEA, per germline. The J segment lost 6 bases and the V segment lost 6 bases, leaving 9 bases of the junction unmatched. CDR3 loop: CSVAGLVADTQYF. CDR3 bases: TGCAGCGTGGCCGGACTAGTTGCTGATACGCAGTATTTT.

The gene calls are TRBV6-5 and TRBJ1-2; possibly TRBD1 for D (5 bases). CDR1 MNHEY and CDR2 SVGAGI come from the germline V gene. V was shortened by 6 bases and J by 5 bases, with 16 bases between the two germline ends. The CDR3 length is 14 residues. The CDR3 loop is CASRPGQGKYGYTF. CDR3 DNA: TGTGCCAGCAGGCCGGGGCAGGGCAAGTATGGCTACACCTTC.

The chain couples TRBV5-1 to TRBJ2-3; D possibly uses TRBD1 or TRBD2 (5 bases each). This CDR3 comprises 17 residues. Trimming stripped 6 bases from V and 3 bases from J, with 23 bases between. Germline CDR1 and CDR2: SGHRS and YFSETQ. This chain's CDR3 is CASKPFRGSQWTDTQYF. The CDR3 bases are TGCGCCAGCAAACCCTTCCGGGGCTCCCAATGGACAGATACGCAGTATTTT.

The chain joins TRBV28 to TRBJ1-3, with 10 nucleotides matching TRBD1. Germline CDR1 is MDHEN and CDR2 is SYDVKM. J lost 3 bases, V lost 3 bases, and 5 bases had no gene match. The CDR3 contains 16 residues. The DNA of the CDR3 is TGTGCCAGCAGTTTGCTAGACAGGGGGCTTGGAAACACCATATATTTT. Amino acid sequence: CASSLLDRGLGNTIYF.

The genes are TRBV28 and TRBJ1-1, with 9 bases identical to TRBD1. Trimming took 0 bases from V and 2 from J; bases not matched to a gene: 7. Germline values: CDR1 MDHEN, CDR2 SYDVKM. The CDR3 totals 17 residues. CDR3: CASSLWGQGSGNTEAFF. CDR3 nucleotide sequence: TGTGCCAGCAGTTTATGGGGACAGGGATCGGGAAACACTGAAGCTTTCTTT.

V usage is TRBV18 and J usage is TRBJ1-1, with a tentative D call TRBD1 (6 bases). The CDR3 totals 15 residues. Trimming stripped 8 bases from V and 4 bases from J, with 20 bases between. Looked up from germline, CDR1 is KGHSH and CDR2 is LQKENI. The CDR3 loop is CASTLGTSGSTEAFF. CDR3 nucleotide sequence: TGTGCCAGCACCCTCGGGACATCGGGGAGCACTGAAGCTTTCTTT.

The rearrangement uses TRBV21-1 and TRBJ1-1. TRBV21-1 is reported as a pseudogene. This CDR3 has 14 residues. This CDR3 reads CASIRGSRNTEAFF. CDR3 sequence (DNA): TGTGCCAGCATAAGAGGGTCTCGGAACACTGAAGCTTTCTTT.

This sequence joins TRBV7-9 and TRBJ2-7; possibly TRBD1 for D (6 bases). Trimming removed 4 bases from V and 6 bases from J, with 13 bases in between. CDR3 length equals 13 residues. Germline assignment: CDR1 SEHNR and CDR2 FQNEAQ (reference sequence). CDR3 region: CASSSNRESEQYF. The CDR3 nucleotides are TGTGCCAGCAGCTCAAACAGGGAATCCGAGCAGTACTTC. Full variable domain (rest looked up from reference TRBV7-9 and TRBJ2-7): DTGVSQNPRHKITKRGQNVTFRCDPISEHNRLYWYRQTLGQGPEFLTYFQNEAQLEKSRLLSDRFSAERPKGSFSTLEIQRTEQGDSAMYLCASSSNRESEQYFGPGTRLTVT.

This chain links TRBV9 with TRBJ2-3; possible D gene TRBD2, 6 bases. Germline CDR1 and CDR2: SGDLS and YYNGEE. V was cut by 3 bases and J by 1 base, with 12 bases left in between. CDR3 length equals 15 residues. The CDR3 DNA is TGTGCCAGCAGCGGGAGGGATGGTGGCACAGATACGCAGTATTTT. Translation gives CASSGRDGGTDTQYF.

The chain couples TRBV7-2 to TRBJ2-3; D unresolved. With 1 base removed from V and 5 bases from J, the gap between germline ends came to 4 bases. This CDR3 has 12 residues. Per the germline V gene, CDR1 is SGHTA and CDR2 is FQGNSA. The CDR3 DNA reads TGTGCCAGCAGCTTAGTTGTAGATACGCAGTATTTT. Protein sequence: CASSLVVDTQYF.

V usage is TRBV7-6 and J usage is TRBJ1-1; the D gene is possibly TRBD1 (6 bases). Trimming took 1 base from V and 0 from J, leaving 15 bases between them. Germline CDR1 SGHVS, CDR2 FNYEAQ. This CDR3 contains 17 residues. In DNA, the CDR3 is TGTGCCAGCAGCTTAGGTGACAGGAATTTAATGAACACTGAAGCTTTCTTT. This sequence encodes CASSLGDRNLMNTEAFF.

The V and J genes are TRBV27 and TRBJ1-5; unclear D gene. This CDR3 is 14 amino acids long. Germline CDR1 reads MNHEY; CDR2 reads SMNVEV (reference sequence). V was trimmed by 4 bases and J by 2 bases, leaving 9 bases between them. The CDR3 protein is CASSWGGGNQPQHF. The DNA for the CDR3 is TGTGCCAGCAGTTGGGGTGGTGGCAATCAGCCCCAGCATTTT.

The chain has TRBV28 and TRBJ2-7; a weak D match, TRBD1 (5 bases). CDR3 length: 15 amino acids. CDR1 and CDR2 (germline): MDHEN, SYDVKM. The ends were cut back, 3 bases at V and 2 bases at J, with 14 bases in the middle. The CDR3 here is CASSFGAGKPYEQYF. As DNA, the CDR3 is TGTGCCAGCAGTTTTGGGGCAGGGAAGCCCTACGAGCAGTACTTC.

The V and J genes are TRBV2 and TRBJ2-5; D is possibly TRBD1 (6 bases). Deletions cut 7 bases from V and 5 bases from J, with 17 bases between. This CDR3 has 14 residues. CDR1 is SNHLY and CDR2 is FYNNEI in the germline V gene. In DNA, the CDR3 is TGTGCCAGCAAAGACGCCAGGGGAAGCGAGACCCAGTACTTC. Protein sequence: CASKDARGSETQYF. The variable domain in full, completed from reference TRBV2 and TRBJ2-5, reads EPEVTQTPSHQVTQMGQEVILRCVPISNHLYFYWYRQILGQKVEFLVSFYNNEISEKSEIFDDQFSVERPDGSNFTLKIRSTKLEDSAMYFCASKDARGSETQYFGPGTRLLVL.

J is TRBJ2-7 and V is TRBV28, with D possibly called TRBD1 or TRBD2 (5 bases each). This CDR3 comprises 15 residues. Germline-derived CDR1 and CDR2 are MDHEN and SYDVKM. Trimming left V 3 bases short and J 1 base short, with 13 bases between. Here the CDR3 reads CASSLPGPMSYEQYF. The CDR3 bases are TGTGCCAGCAGTTTGCCGGGACCGATGTCCTACGAGCAGTACTTC.

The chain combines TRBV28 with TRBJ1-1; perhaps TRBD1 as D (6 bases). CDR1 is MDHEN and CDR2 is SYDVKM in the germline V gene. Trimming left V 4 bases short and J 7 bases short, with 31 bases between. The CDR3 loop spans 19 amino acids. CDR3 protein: CASSSITPIRTANIGEAFF. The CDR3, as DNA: TGTGCCAGCAGTTCCATCACCCCCATTCGGACAGCTAATATCGGTGAAGCTTTCTTT.

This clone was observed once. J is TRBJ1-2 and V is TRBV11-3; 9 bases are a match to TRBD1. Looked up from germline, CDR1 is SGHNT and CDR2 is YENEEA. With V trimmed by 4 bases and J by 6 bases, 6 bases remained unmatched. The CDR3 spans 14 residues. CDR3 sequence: CASSSLQGADGYTF. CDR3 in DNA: TGTGCCAGCAGCTCCCTACAGGGGGCGGATGGCTACACCTTC.

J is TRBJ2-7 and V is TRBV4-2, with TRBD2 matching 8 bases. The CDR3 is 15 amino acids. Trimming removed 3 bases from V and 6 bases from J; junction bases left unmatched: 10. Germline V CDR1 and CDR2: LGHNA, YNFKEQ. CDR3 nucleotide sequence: TGTGCCAGCAGCCAGGATGCACTAGCGGCGGGCGAGCAGTACTTC. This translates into CASSQDALAAGEQYF.